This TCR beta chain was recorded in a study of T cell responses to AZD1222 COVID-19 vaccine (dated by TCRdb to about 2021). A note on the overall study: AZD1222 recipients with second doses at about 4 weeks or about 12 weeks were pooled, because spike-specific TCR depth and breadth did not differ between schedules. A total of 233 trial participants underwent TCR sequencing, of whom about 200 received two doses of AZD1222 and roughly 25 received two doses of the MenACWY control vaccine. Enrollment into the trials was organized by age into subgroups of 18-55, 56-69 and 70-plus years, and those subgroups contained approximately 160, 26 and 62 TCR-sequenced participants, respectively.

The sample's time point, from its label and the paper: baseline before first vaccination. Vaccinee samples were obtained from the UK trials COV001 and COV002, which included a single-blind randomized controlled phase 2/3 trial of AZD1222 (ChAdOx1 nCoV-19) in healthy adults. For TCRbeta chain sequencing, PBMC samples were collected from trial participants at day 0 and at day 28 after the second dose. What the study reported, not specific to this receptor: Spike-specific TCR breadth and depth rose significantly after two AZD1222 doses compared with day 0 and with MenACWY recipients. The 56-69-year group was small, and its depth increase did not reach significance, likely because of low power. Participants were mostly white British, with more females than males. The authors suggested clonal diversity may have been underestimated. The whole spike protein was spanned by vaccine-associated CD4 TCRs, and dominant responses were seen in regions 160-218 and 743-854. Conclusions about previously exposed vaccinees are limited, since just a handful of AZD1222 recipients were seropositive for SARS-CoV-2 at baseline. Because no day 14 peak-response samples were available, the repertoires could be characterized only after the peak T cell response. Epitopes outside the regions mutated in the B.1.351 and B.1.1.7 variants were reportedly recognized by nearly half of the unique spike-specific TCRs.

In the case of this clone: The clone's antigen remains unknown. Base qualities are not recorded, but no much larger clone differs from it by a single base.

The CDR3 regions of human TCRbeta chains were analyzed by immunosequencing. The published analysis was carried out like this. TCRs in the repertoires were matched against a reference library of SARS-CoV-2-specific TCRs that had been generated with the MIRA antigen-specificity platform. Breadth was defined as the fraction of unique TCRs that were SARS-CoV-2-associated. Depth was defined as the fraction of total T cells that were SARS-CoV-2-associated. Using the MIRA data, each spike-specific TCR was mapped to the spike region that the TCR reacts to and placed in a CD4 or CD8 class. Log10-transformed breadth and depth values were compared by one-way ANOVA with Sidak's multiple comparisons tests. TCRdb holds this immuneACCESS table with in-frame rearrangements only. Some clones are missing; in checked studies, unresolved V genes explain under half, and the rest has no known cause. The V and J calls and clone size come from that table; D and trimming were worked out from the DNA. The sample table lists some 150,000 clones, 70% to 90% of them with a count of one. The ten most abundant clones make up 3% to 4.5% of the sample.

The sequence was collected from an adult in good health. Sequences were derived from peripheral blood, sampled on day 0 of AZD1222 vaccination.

The nucleotide sequence reads TGTGCCAGCAGTTTGACCGGGACACAAGGAGATGAGCAGTTCTTC. It translates to CASSLTGTQGDEQFF. The chain is assembled from TRBV11-3 and TRBJ2-1; perhaps TRBD1 is the D gene, with 6 bases matching. V is pared back by 6 bases and J by 8 bases, with 20 bases lying between the germline termini. The CDR3 contains 15 residues, cysteine and phenylalanine counted. Only the CDR3 DNA is retained, 45 bases long and in frame from the first base. Via the germline V gene, CDR1 is SGHNT and CDR2 YENEEA.